This T cell receptor (beta chain) derives from a study of cytomegalovirus exposure and HLA in healthy donors. 13 Jbeta primers and 60 Vbeta primers were used for the PCR. The data were produced by immunoSEQ multiplex PCR, yet TCRdb's version contains in-frame clones alone and is incomplete. There are more than 95,000 clones in the sample; about a sixth occur only once, and about 3.1% lies in the top ten. Notes on the study in general: The authors confirmed in vitro that a few CMV-associated chains were specific for CMV antigens. Association with HLA alleles at 0.05 false discovery rate was found for some 18,000 TCR beta sequences in a later analysis. Reports showed the classifier diagnosing cytomegalovirus status with high specificity and sensitivity. Earlier findings revealed that most TCR beta V segments proved productive either about 87% or about 30% of the time.

Notes on this clone: Its antigen remains unidentified.

Trimming pared 6 bases from V and 2 bases from J, leaving 14 bases between. Per the germline V gene, CDR1 is SEHNR and CDR2 is FQNEAQ (reference sequence). The CDR3 loop spans 14 amino acids. Sequencing was done on a sample of PBMCs. The clonotype originates from a female donor in good health and CMV-seropositive. The chain carries TRBV7-9 and TRBJ2-7; D gene uncertain. CDR3 DNA sequence: TGTGCCAGCAGGAACCCCGACGGAGCCTACGAGCAGTACTTC. Amino acid sequence: CASRNPDGAYEQYF.